This T cell receptor (beta chain) was identified in a study of neurological immune-mediated disorders. Study conclusions and caveats: The study found the most TCR clonal expansion in HTLV-1-associated myelopathy and the least in multiple sclerosis, below healthy controls.

The time point is: longitudinal time-point 1 (baseline). Stored at -80 C, 2 million PBMCs were the source of the unsorted libraries. This clonotype was found many times. Its specificity is not known. Synthesis of cDNA was carried out by template-switch 5'RACE. The reaction used 10-nucleotide random UMIs. TCRdb itself ran the 5' RACE reads through MiXCR, one entry per CDR3 protein. The table lists tens of thousands of distinct CDR3 sequences, approximately 9.1% of them singletons. The CDR3 spans 13 residues. Trimming removed 3 bases at V and 6 bases at J, with 11 bases between. In germline, CDR1 is DFQATT, CDR2 SNEGSKA (reference sequence).

The clonotype originates from a woman aged 40 to 50 in good health. Sequencing used PBMCs. The chain is built from TRBV20-1 and TRBJ1-4, with unresolved D. For the CDR3, the DNA is TGCAGTGCTAGTCAGGAGGAGGATGAAAAACTGTTTTTT. Its translation is CSASQEEDEKLFF.